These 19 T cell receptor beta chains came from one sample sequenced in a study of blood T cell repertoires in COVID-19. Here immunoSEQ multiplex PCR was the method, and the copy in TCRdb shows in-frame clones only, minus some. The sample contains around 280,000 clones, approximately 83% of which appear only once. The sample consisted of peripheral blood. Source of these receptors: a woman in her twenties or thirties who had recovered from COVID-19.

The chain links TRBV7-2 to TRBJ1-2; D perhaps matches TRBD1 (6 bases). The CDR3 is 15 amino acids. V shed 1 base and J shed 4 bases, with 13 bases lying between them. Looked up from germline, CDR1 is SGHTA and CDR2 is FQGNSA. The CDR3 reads CASSLEGVLGYGYTF. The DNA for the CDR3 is TGTGCCAGCAGCTTAGAGGGGGTATTAGGCTATGGCTACACCTTC.

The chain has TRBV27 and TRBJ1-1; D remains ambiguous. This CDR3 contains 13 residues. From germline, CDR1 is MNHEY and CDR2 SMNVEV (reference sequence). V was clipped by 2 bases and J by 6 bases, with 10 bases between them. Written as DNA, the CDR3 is TGTGCCAGCAGTTTAAACAGAGCCTCTGAAGCTTTCTTT. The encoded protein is CASSLNRASEAFF.

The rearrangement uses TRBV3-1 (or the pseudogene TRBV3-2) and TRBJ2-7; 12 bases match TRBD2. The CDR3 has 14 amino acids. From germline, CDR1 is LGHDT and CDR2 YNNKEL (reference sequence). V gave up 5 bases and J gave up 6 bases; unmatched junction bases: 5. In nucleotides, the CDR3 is TGTGCCAGCAGCTTGACTAGCGGGAGTGGCGAGCAGTACTTC. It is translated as CASSLTSGSGEQYF.

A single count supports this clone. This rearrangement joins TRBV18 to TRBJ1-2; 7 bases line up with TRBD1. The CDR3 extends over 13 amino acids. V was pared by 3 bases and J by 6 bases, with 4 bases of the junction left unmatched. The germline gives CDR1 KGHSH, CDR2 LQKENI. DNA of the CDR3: TGTGCCAGCTCACCGGGACAGTCGGATGGCTACACCTTC. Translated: CASSPGQSDGYTF.

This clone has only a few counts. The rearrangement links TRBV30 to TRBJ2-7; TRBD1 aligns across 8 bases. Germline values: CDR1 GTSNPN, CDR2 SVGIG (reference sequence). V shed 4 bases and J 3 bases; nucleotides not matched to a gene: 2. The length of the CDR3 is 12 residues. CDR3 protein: CAWNRGDYEQYF. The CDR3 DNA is TGTGCCTGGAACAGGGGGGACTACGAGCAGTACTTC. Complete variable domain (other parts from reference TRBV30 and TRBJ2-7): SQTIHQWPATLVQPVGSPLSLECTVEGTSNPNLYWYRQAAGRGLQLLFYSVGIGQISSEVPQNLSASRPQDRQFILSSKKLLLSDSGFYLCAWNRGDYEQYFGPGTRLTVT.

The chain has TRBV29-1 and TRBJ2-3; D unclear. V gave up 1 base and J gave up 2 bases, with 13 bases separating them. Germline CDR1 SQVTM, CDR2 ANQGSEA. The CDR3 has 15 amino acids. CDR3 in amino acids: CSVEGAAPYTDTQYF. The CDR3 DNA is TGCAGCGTTGAAGGGGCAGCACCCTACACAGATACGCAGTATTTT.

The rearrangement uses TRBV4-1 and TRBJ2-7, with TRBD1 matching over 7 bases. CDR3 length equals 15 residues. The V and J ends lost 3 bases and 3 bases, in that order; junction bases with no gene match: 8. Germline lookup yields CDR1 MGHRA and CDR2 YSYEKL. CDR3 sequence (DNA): TGCGCCAGCAGCCAGGCGGAACAGGGGTACTACGAGCAGTACTTC. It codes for CASSQAEQGYYEQYF.

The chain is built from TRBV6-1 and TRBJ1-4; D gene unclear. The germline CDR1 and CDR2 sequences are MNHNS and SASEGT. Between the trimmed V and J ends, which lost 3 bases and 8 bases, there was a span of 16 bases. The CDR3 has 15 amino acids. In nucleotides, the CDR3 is TGTGCCAGCAGTGATTCGGGGAGAGGTTACGAAAAACTGTTTTTT. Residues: CASSDSGRGYEKLFF.

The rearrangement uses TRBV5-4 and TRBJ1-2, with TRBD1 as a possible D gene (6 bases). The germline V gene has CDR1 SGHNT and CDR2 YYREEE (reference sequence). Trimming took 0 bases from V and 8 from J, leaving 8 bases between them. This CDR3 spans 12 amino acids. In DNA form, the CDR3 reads TGTGCCAGCAGCTTGGTCCAGGGGGGCTACACCTTC. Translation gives CASSLVQGGYTF. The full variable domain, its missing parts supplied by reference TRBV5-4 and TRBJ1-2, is ETGVTQSPTHLIKTRGQQVTLRCSSQSGHNTVSWYQQALGQGPQFIFQYYREEENGRGNFPPRFSGLQFPNYSSELNVNALELDDSALYLCASSLVQGGYTFGSGTRLTVV.

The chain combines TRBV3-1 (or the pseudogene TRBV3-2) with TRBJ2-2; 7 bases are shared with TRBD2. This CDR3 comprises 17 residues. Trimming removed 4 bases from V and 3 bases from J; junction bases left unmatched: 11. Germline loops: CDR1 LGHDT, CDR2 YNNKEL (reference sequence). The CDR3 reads CASSPGGFVTDTGELFF. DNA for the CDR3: TGTGCCAGCAGCCCGGGAGGTTTCGTGACAGACACCGGGGAGCTGTTTTTT.

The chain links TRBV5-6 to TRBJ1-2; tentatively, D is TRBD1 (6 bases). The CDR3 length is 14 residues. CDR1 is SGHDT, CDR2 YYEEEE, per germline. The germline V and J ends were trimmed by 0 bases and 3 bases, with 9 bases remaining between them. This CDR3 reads CASSLGGQHYGYTF. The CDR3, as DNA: TGTGCCAGCAGCTTGGGTGGACAGCACTATGGCTACACCTTC.

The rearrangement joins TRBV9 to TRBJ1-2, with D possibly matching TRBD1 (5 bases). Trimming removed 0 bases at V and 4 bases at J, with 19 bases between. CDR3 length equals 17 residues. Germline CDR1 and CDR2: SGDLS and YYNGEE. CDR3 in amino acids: CASSVEVTELSPYGYTF. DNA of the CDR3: TGTGCCAGCAGCGTAGAGGTGACAGAATTATCACCCTATGGCTACACCTTC.

DNA of the CDR3: TGTGCCAGTTACTGCGCTAACTGCTATGGCTACACCTTC. Translated: CASYCANCYGYTF. The chain joins TRBV19 to TRBJ1-2; D remains unclear. V gave up 8 bases and J gave up 4 bases, with 14 bases separating them. The CDR3 has 13 amino acids. Germline CDR1 and CDR2: LNHDA and SQIVND (reference sequence). The full variable domain, its missing parts supplied by reference TRBV19 and TRBJ1-2, is DGGITQSPKYLFRKEGQNVTLSCEQNLNHDAMYWYRQDPGQGLRLIYYSQIVNDFQKGDIAEGYSVSREKKESFPLTVTSAQKNPTAFYLCASYCANCYGYTFGSGTRLTVV.

The CDR3 spells CASSYIATRPDTQYF. CDR3 DNA sequence: TGTGCCAGCTCATACATAGCGACTAGGCCAGATACGCAGTATTTT. The chain uses TRBV18 and TRBJ2-3; a weak D match, TRBD2 (6 bases). From germline, CDR1 is KGHSH and CDR2 LQKENI. The CDR3 totals 15 residues. V lost 5 bases and J lost 4, with 16 bases in between.

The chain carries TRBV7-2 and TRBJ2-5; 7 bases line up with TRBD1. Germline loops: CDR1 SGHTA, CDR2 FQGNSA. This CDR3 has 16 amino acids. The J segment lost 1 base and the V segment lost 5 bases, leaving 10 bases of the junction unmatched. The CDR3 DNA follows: TGTGCCAGCAGCCCCACAGGGGCTTCGATCCAAGAGACCCAGTACTTC. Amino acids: CASSPTGASIQETQYF.

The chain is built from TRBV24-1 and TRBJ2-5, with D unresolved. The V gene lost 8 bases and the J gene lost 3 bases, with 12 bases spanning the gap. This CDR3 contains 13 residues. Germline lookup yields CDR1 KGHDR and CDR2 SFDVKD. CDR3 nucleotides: TGTGCCACCAAGGCGGCCGGCGAAGAGACCCAGTACTTC. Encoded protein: CATKAAGEETQYF.

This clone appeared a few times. CDR3 protein: CASRTTLEETQYF. As DNA, the CDR3 is TGTGCCAGCCGGACTACCTTAGAGGAGACCCAGTACTTC. V usage is TRBV12-3 or TRBV12-4 and J usage is TRBJ2-5, with D possibly TRBD2 on 6 matching bases. Trimming left V 8 bases short and J 5 bases short, with 15 bases between. The CDR3 runs 13 residues.

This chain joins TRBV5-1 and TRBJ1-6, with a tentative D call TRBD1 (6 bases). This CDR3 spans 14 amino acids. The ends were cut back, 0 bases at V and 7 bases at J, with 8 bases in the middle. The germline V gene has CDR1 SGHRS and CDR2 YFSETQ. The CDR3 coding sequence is TGCGCCAGCAGCTTGGCGGACAGAAATTCACCCCTCCACTTT. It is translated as CASSLADRNSPLHF.

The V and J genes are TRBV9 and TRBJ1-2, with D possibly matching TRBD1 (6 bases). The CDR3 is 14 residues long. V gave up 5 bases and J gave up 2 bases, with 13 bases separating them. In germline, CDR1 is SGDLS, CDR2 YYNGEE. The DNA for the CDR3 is TGTGCCAGCAGTCCCTGGACAGCCAACTATGGCTACACCTTC. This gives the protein CASSPWTANYGYTF. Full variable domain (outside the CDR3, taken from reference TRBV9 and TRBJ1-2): DSGVTQTPKHLITATGQRVTLRCSPRSGDLSVYWYQQSLDQGLQFLIQYYNGEERAKGNILERFSAQQFPDLHSELNLSSLELGDSALYFCASSPWTANYGYTFGSGTRLTVV.